This is a list of T cell receptor beta chains from one sample in a study of shared clonotypes between healthy human individuals. The protocol was immunoSEQ multiplex PCR, while the TCRdb copy is restricted to in-frame clones and leaves out a portion. The table lists approximately 320,000 clones, roughly 87% of them singletons. The sample consisted of memory CD8+ T cells sorted from blood. Receptors were obtained from a young man in good health. CDR3s include the opening cysteine and the closing phenylalanine or tryptophan. Each record gives: CDR3 length, V gene, D gene, J gene, clone size, CDR3 protein, CDR3 DNA. A D gene is named only where the DNA matches it firmly. A row's size may be missing; if present it is once, few, many or a size class.

18,TRBV11-2,TRBD2,TRBJ2-1,.,CASRGLAGARVRANEQFF,TGTGCCAGCAGGGGACTAGCGGGGGCCCGCGTTCGTGCCAATGAGCAGTTCTTC
13,TRBV7-9,.,TRBJ2-7,once,CASSYWTELEQYF,TGTGCCAGCAGCTACTGGACAGAACTAGAGCAGTACTTC
14,TRBV30,.,TRBJ2-1,.,CAWVPRGDYNEQFF,TGTGCCTGGGTTCCCAGGGGGGACTACAATGAGCAGTTCTTC
15,TRBV4-1,.,TRBJ2-2,.,CASRLQGTHTGELFF,TGCGCCAGCAGGCTTCAGGGTACCCACACCGGGGAGCTGTTTTTT
18,TRBV28,.,TRBJ1-6,.,CASSLGARVGTYNSPLHF,TGTGCCAGCAGTTTGGGGGCCAGGGTGGGGACCTATAATTCACCCCTCCACTTT
15,TRBV7-9,.,TRBJ2-7,.,CASSLSKGFSYEQYF,TGTGCCAGCAGCTTATCAAAGGGGTTCTCCTACGAGCAGTACTTC
15,TRBV6-6,TRBD1,TRBJ1-6,once,CASRARTGGNSPLHF,TGTGCCAGCAGGGCAAGGACAGGGGGTAATTCACCCCTCCACTTT
17,TRBV27,TRBD1,TRBJ2-7,many,CASSPSLGDRDHIEQYF,TGTGCCAGCAGTCCCTCACTAGGGGACAGGGATCATATCGAGCAGTACTTC
16,TRBV7-9,.,TRBJ2-7,.,CASSLEWTTGPYEQYF,TGTGCCAGCAGCTTAGAATGGACGACAGGCCCCTACGAGCAGTACTTC
18,TRBV28,.,TRBJ1-1,.,CASSWGIGTPGWNTEAFF,TGTGCCAGCTCCTGGGGGATAGGGACCCCAGGATGGAACACTGAAGCTTTCTTT
14,TRBV28,.,TRBJ1-2,.,CASSFSDTAYGYTF,TGTGCCAGCAGTTTCTCCGACACAGCCTATGGCTACACCTTC